A single sample gave rise to the 10 T cell receptor beta chains below, sequenced in a study of T cells in Graves' hyperthyroidism and ophthalmopathy. Amplification yielded TCR beta CDR3 regions, with RNA transcripts as the source. A set of HTBI primers served as the primers for a first-round RT-PCR of the TCR CDR3. TCRdb re-derived calls from the multiplex PCR reads in MiXCR, one entry per CDR3 protein. The sample has nearly 250,000 distinct CDR3 sequences; around 15% are singletons. Material for sequencing was blood. These receptor sequences come from a woman in her late teens or twenties with Graves' ophthalmopathy.

This clonotype was seen many times. The V and J genes are TRBV5-1 and TRBJ2-3; 13 nucleotides align to TRBD2. Germline CDR1 and CDR2: SGHRS and YFSETQ. This CDR3 region has 16 residues. Trimming cost V 3 bases and J 2 bases; bases outside gene matches: 3. The CDR3 DNA sequence: TGCGCCAGCAGCTCGGGGACTAGCGGGGACACAGATACGCAGTATTTT. Translated: CASSSGTSGDTDTQYF.

This clonotype appeared many times. The chain links TRBV11-2 to TRBJ1-1; the match to TRBD1 covers 11 bases. The V gene's germline CDR1 is SGHAT and CDR2 FQNNGV. Trimming cost V 3 bases and J 10 bases; bases outside gene matches: 7. The CDR3 is made up of 14 amino acids. In DNA, the CDR3 is TGTGCCAGCAGCTTGGGACAGGGGGTCTCTGCAGCTTTCTTT. Translating gives CASSLGQGVSAAFF.

This clonotype was seen many times. The chain employs TRBV24-1 and TRBJ2-7; TRBD1 might be the D (6 bases). The CDR3 runs to 14 residues. Germline values: CDR1 KGHDR, CDR2 SFDVKD. V gave up 6 bases and J gave up 1 base, with 12 bases separating them. This CDR3 reads CATSPGQYSYEQYF. For the CDR3, the DNA is TGTGCCACCAGTCCCGGACAGTATTCCTACGAGCAGTACTTC.

The V gene is TRBV7-2, the J gene TRBJ2-3; TRBD2 agrees at 10 bases. Trimming cost V 0 bases and J 6 bases; bases outside gene matches: 6. The length of the CDR3 is 16 residues. Per germline, CDR1 SGHTA and CDR2 FQGNSA. This chain's CDR3 is CASSLAFSGGRDTQYF. The CDR3 DNA sequence: TGTGCCAGCAGCTTAGCATTTAGCGGGGGGCGGGATACGCAGTATTTT.

Many counts were recorded for this clonotype. This may arise from a read error, as a much more abundant clone is one base away. The chain recombines TRBV28 with TRBJ1-1, with D unclear. This CDR3 spans 13 amino acids. The germline CDR1 and CDR2 sequences are MDHEN and SYDVKM. CDR3 amino acids: CANSLSPRAEAFF. In DNA, the CDR3 is TGTGCCAACAGTTTATCCCCTCGGGCTGAAGCTTTCTTT.

In this sample, this clonotype turned up many times. The chain employs TRBV12-3 or TRBV12-4 and TRBJ1-2, with a possible D match to TRBD1 (6 bases). The CDR3 is 14 residues long. V lost 6 bases and J 4 bases, leaving 15 bases between the germline ends. The CDR3 loop is CASRAPGATYGYTF. The CDR3 region has the DNA TGTGCCAGCAGGGCCCCGGGGGCCACCTATGGCTACACCTTC.

There are many counts of this clonotype. This chain joins TRBV3-2 and TRBJ2-5; whether TRBD1, the table's D call, matches the DNA was not checked. TRBV3-2 is noted as a pseudogene. CDR3 length equals 17 residues. Here the CDR3 DNA reads TGTGCCAGCAGCCAAGAAGGGATCTGGGGGCCTCAAGAGACCCAGTACTTC. Amino acid sequence: CASSQEGIWGPQETQYF.

At least ten counts were recorded for this clonotype. The chain recombines TRBV20-1 with TRBJ1-5; TRBD1 aligns across 9 bases. CDR1 and CDR2 (germline): DFQATT, SNEGSKA (reference sequence). The CDR3 is 15 residues long. CDR3 in amino acids: CSSGQGTPGDQPQHF. The CDR3, as DNA: TGCAGCTCAGGACAGGGGACCCCGGGAGATCAGCCCCAGCATTTT.

Concerning this clonotype itself: Lacking the conserved final phenylalanine or tryptophan, this CDR3 likely reflects a read error. V gene TRBV5-1 combines with J gene TRBJ2-1; 11 nucleotides agree with TRBD2. The germline CDR1 and CDR2 sequences are SGHRS and YFSETQ. V lost 1 base, J lost 1 base, and 1 base stayed unmatched. The CDR3 totals 16 residues. Here the CDR3 reads CASSLSSGGSYNEQFL. The CDR3 DNA follows: TGCGCCAGCAGCTTGTCTAGCGGGGGGTCCTACAATGAGCAGTTCCTC.

At least ten counts were recorded for this clonotype. The chain employs TRBV10-1 and TRBJ2-3; 10 nucleotides align to TRBD2. The germline V gene has CDR1 WNHNN and CDR2 SYGVQD (reference sequence). J gave up 1 base and V 4 bases, and 8 bases lay outside the gene matches. There are 17 residues in the CDR3. The CDR3 DNA reads TGCGCCAGCAGTGGGACTAGCGGCCCCCAAGGCACAGATACGCAGTATTTT. Its translation is CASSGTSGPQGTDTQYF.